This TCR beta chain is drawn from a study of human T cells and chemical hapten exposure. Background on the study: Skin on the upper inner arm, around 2 cm by around 2 cm in size, was sensitized with 2% DPC.

This clonotype was found many times. Its target is not known. V was pared by 6 bases and J by 5 bases, with 5 bases of the junction left unmatched. Germline V gene sequence: CDR1 LNHDA, CDR2 SQIVND (reference sequence). This CDR3 region has 15 residues. Indicated time point: patch test 3, about 24 weeks after DPC sensitization. Described treatment: therapeutic diphenylcyclopropenone sensitization with weekly scalp DPC. Whole blood, unfractionated, served as the material for total RNA extraction. Methods used by the authors: Counts of TCRs in each sample centred on a median of approximately 100,000 and extended from about 20,000 to 690,000. TCRdb processed the RACE reads anew with MiXCR; each CDR3 protein has one entry. The V and J calls, along with clone size, are taken from TCRdb and not from the paper's own processing. In the table there are approximately 88,000 distinct CDR3 sequences, approximately 12% of which are singletons.

Study outcomes and limitations: More PT1 expanded TCRs went with higher patch test scores.

The sequencing here drew on whole blood, taken in connection with sensitization to the hapten diphenylcyclopropenone (DPC). The clonotype was recovered from a woman aged 45-65 years with alopecia areata. Some clones in this sample may be carry-over from other donors' samples. V and J are TRBV19 and TRBJ2-1, with 12 bases that match TRBD2. For the CDR3, the DNA is TGTGCCAGTAGGCTAGCGGGAGGGGTTAACAATGAGCAGTTCTTC. Amino acids: CASRLAGGVNNEQFF.